This T cell receptor beta chain was identified during a study of blood T cell repertoires in COVID-19. Study-level information: COVID-19 samples from acute and convalescent phases originated in the United States, Italy and Spain. T cells, B-cell-depleted T cells, or PBMCs supplied cDNA or gDNA.

Trimming stripped 6 bases from V and 2 bases from J, with 17 bases between. Germline V CDR1 and CDR2: SNHLY, FYNNEI. The CDR3 is 15 amino acids. As processed by the authors: Estimates of nucleated cell counts were drawn from the amplification of reference gene primers. Clones were sequenced by immunoSEQ multiplex PCR, and TCRdb holds only the in-frame ones, with some missing. That table is the source of V, J and clone size, and D and trimming were worked out from the DNA. Among under 250,000 clones listed, approximately 84% were seen once. This rearrangement joins TRBV2 to TRBJ2-7; D perhaps matches TRBD1 (6 bases). This TCR derives from a man aged 45-65 years with acute or convalescent COVID-19. Sequencing used peripheral blood. The CDR3 DNA sequence: TGTGCCAGCAGATTGGGGACACACAAAACCTACGAGCAGTACTTC. It translates to CASRLGTHKTYEQYF.